A single sample is the source of the 30 T cell receptor beta chains below, sequenced in a study of blood T cells in healthy people across ages. A second PCR, run for roughly 7 to 12 cycles, used a sample-barcoded 5' primer plus a J-beta primer mix. TCRdb independently ran MiXCR on the 5' RACE reads; one entry per CDR3 protein. The sample lists approximately 830,000 distinct CDR3 sequences, approximately 59% seen once, with about a quarter in the top ten. Sequenced sample: blood. The receptors were gathered from a man aged 30-40 years in good health.

The CDR3 region is CASASIYEQYF. As DNA, the CDR3 is TGTGCCAGCGCTAGTATCTACGAGCAGTACTTC. The chain has TRBV27 and TRBJ2-7; D is unclear. Germline CDR1 is MNHEY and CDR2 is SMNVEV (reference sequence). CDR3 length: 11 amino acids. The V end lost 8 bases, the J end lost 3 bases, and 8 bases lay between the germline ends.

This chain connects TRBV5-5 to TRBJ1-4; D not resolved. The CDR3 loop spans 17 amino acids. Germline-derived CDR1 and CDR2 are SGHKS and YYEKEE (reference sequence). V lost 0 bases and J lost 0, with 12 bases in between. The CDR3 sequence is CASSLGGYTPTNEKLFF. CDR3 DNA: TGTGCCAGCAGCTTGGGGGGTTATACCCCAACTAATGAAAAACTGTTTTTT.

The rearrangement joins TRBV7-2 to TRBJ2-5; 8 bases are shared with TRBD2. The ends lost 4 bases at V and 2 bases at J; junction bases unmatched: 9. The CDR3 is 16 amino acids. Per the germline V gene, CDR1 is SGHTA and CDR2 is FQGNSA. DNA of the CDR3: TGTGCCAGCAGCTCCGGGGGGGGGGTGATTCAAGAGACCCAGTACTTC. Protein: CASSSGGGVIQETQYF.

The rearrangement joins TRBV6-5 to TRBJ2-4, with D hard to call. The J call may be incorrect, as the DNA end agrees better with TRBJ2-7. The V gene's germline CDR1 is MNHEY and CDR2 SVGAGI. This CDR3 spans 15 amino acids. The CDR3 DNA is TGTGCCAGCAGCCCCCTTTCCGGACGGTCCTACGAGCAGTACTTC. It codes for CASSPLSGRSYEQYF.

In DNA, the CDR3 is TGCAGCGGGGCGCCGGCCGGCATTAACAATGAGCAGTTCTTC. Residues: CSGAPAGINNEQFF. This chain links TRBV29-1 with TRBJ2-1, with D unresolved. The CDR3 is 14 residues long. V shed 7 bases and J shed 5 bases, with 18 bases lying between them. Germline V gene data show CDR1 as SQVTM and CDR2 as ANQGSEA.

The chain joins TRBV20-1 to TRBJ2-1; D is possibly TRBD2 (5 bases). The CDR3 covers 12 residues. V was clipped by 3 bases and J by 6 bases, with 9 bases between them. CDR1 is DFQATT and CDR2 is SNEGSKA in the germline V gene (reference sequence). The CDR3 sequence: CSARPSGNEQFF. DNA for the CDR3: TGCAGTGCTAGGCCCAGCGGCAATGAGCAGTTCTTC.

This clonotype was recorded a few times. The chain has TRBV5-1 and TRBJ2-1; unclear D gene. V was shortened by 0 bases and J by 3 bases, with 7 bases between the two germline ends. CDR1 and CDR2 from the germline V gene are SGHRS and YFSETQ. The length of the CDR3 is 14 residues. The CDR3 nucleotides are TGCGCCAGCAGCTTGGAGGGCCACTACAATGAGCAGTTCTTC. It specifies CASSLEGHYNEQFF.

This clonotype was detected only a few times. The genes are TRBV6-2 or TRBV6-3 and TRBJ2-2; 7 bases match TRBD1. V shed 5 bases, J shed 1 base, and the junction held 7 bases outside the gene matches. This CDR3 region has 16 residues. Germline CDR1 reads MNHEY; CDR2 reads SVGEGT. CDR3 nucleotides: TGTGCCAGCAGTCCCGCAGGGGGATTGAACACCGGGGAGCTGTTTTTT. As protein: CASSPAGGLNTGELFF.

The rearrangement links TRBV6-6 to TRBJ1-6; 7 bases map to TRBD1. In germline, CDR1 is MNHNY, CDR2 SVGAGI (reference sequence). The CDR3 contains 16 residues. With 8 bases clipped from V and 6 bases from J, the junction kept 13 bases outside the gene matches. Here the CDR3 DNA reads TGTGCCAGCGCCCTTGGACAGGACTACCCTAATTCACCCCTCCACTTT. This translates into CASALGQDYPNSPLHF.

The chain has TRBV6-1 and TRBJ1-6, with D possibly TRBD1 on 5 matching bases. This CDR3 is built from 15 residues. The V gene lost 4 bases and the J gene lost 9 bases, with 16 bases spanning the gap. CDR1 MNHNS and CDR2 SASEGT come from the germline V gene. The CDR3 DNA is TGTGCCAGCAGTGTGCGTTCCAGGGTAACTTCACCCCTCCACTTT. Protein sequence: CASSVRSRVTSPLHF.

This chain links TRBV9 with TRBJ2-7; 9 nucleotides agree with TRBD1. Germline lookup yields CDR1 SGDLS and CDR2 YYNGEE. The CDR3 runs to 15 residues. V dropped 0 bases and J dropped 3; count of bases not matched to a gene: 4. The DNA of the CDR3 is TGTGCCAGCAGCGTAGAAGAGACAGGGGGCTACGAGCAGTACTTC. It codes for CASSVEETGGYEQYF.

This rearrangement joins TRBV7-2 to TRBJ2-3; D remains ambiguous. The V and J ends lost 4 bases and 0 bases respectively, with 8 bases between them. Per the germline V gene, CDR1 is SGHTA and CDR2 is FQGNSA. This CDR3 contains 14 residues. The CDR3, as DNA: TGTGCCAGCAGCTGTTACCTGAGCACAGATACGCAGTATTTT. Its translation: CASSCYLSTDTQYF.

V gene TRBV7-2 combines with J gene TRBJ2-7; 10 nucleotides agree with TRBD2. Germline V CDR1 and CDR2: SGHTA, FQGNSA. The CDR3 runs to 19 residues. After removal of 5 bases from V and 0 bases from J, the junction contained 16 bases not matched to a gene. CDR3 protein: CASSPRVLTSGEDSYEQYF. The CDR3 coding sequence is TGTGCCAGCAGCCCCAGAGTCCTTACTAGCGGGGAAGACTCCTACGAGCAGTACTTC.

V is TRBV4-3 and J is TRBJ2-1, with 14 bases identical to TRBD2. The length of the CDR3 is 16 residues. The ends lost 4 bases at V and 10 bases at J; junction bases unmatched: 9. Germline CDR1 LGHNA, CDR2 YSLEER. CDR3 coding DNA: TGCGCCAGCAGCCCCCAGACTAGCGGGGGGGTTCTCGAGCAGTTCTTC. This codes for CASSPQTSGGVLEQFF.

V usage is TRBV5-1 and J usage is TRBJ2-3, with D perhaps TRBD1 (6 bases). Deletions cut 5 bases from V and 6 bases from J, with 16 bases between. In germline, CDR1 is SGHRS, CDR2 YFSETQ. This CDR3 is built from 14 residues. CDR3 protein: CASSWGPTSDTQYF. The CDR3 DNA reads TGCGCCAGCAGTTGGGGGCCGACTTCCGATACGCAGTATTTT. The whole variable domain, remainder taken from reference TRBV5-1 and TRBJ2-3, is KAGVTQTPRYLIKTRGQQVTLSCSPISGHRSVSWYQQTPGQGLQFLFEYFSETQRNKGNFPGRFSGRQFSNSRSEMNVSTLELGDSALYLCASSWGPTSDTQYFGPGTRLTVL.

The V gene is TRBV20-1, the J gene TRBJ2-5, with TRBD2 matching 11 bases. Per the germline V gene, CDR1 is DFQATT and CDR2 is SNEGSKA (reference sequence). The CDR3 covers 15 residues. V shed 2 bases, J shed 2 bases, and the junction held 4 bases outside the gene matches. The DNA of the CDR3 is TGCAGTGCTAGACCGTCTAGCGGGAGGCAAGAGACCCAGTACTTC. Encoded protein: CSARPSSGRQETQYF.

The chain links TRBV6-2 or TRBV6-3 to TRBJ2-1; 9 bases fit TRBD1. Germline V gives CDR1 MNHEY, CDR2 SVGEGT. The junction had 10 bases not matched to a gene; V was cut back by 6 bases and J by 4 bases. This CDR3 has 16 residues. The CDR3 DNA is TGTGCCAGCAGGACAACGACAGGGGGAGAGTACAATGAGCAGTTCTTC. This sequence encodes CASRTTTGGEYNEQFF.

The V and J genes are TRBV9 and TRBJ2-3; possible D gene TRBD1, 6 bases. The CDR3 covers 15 residues. Trimming shortened V by 4 bases and J by 3 bases, and 15 bases separated the two germline ends. The germline V gene encodes CDR1 SGDLS and CDR2 YYNGEE. The CDR3 loop is CASSRRGFRTDTQYF. CDR3 DNA sequence: TGTGCCAGCAGCCGTAGGGGGTTCCGTACAGATACGCAGTATTTT. Based on the CDR3 plus reference TRBV9 and TRBJ2-3, the full variable domain is DSGVTQTPKHLITATGQRVTLRCSPRSGDLSVYWYQQSLDQGLQFLIQYYNGEERAKGNILERFSAQQFPDLHSELNLSSLELGDSALYFCASSRRGFRTDTQYFGPGTRLTVL.

The rearrangement joins TRBV28 to TRBJ2-5, with D perhaps TRBD1 (6 bases). The J call may be faulty, since TRBJ2-7 better matches the DNA end. The length of the CDR3 is 16 residues. Germline CDR1 and CDR2: MDHEN and SYDVKM. This CDR3 is CASSLWGGTYGNEQYF. CDR3 DNA sequence: TGTGCCAGCAGTTTATGGGGTGGGACATACGGGAACGAGCAGTACTTC.

The rearrangement uses TRBV12-3 or TRBV12-4 and TRBJ2-7, with 10 bases that match TRBD2. The CDR3 contains 15 residues. The V and J ends lost 6 bases and 3 bases, in that order; junction bases with no gene match: 8. The CDR3 region has the DNA TGTGCCAGCAGCCTGACTAGCGGGCCTTACTACGAGCAGTACTTC. It codes for CASSLTSGPYYEQYF.

V is TRBV7-7 and J is TRBJ2-1, with D tentatively TRBD1 (6 bases). V lost 5 bases and J lost 2, with 13 bases in between. The CDR3 length is 15 residues. CDR1 is SSHAT, CDR2 FNYEAQ, per germline (reference sequence). The CDR3 here is CASSTPGAPYNEQFF. In DNA, the CDR3 is TGTGCCAGCAGCACACCAGGGGCGCCCTACAATGAGCAGTTCTTC.

V gene TRBV14 combines with J gene TRBJ2-4; 13 bases agree with TRBD2. The CDR3 loop spans 18 amino acids. Germline loops: CDR1 SGHDN, CDR2 FVKESK. Trimming took 4 bases from V and 0 from J; bases not matched to a gene: 6. The CDR3, as DNA: TGTGCCAGCAGCCCTTCCGGGACTAGCGGGGCAGCCAAAAACATTCAGTACTTC. Its translation is CASSPSGTSGAAKNIQYF.

The V and J genes are TRBV11-2 and TRBJ2-5; TRBD2 aligns across 9 bases. V lost 1 base and J lost 5; bases outside the gene matches: 5. From germline, CDR1 is SGHAT and CDR2 FQNNGV. The CDR3 extends over 15 amino acids. CDR3: CASSLGGGAFETQYF. CDR3 bases: TGTGCCAGCAGCTTAGGCGGGGGGGCTTTTGAGACCCAGTACTTC.

Of note for this clonotype: A much larger clonotype is one base distant, so this may be a read error. This sequence joins TRBV13 and TRBJ2-4; D not certain. The end of the DNA fits TRBJ2-7 better, so the J call may be wrong. CDR3 length: 12 amino acids. Germline V CDR1 and CDR2: PRHDT, FYEKMQ (reference sequence). The CDR3 loop reads CASSLSSHEQYF. The CDR3 nucleotides are TGTGCCAGCAGCTTATCGTCCCACGAGCAGTACTTC.

In this sample, this clonotype turned up a few times. The chain recombines TRBV10-3 with TRBJ2-1, with 10 bases that match TRBD2. This CDR3 spans 14 amino acids. J was trimmed by 6 bases and V by 11 bases; bases with no gene match: 10. CDR1 and CDR2 (germline): ENHRY, SYGVKD. The CDR3 nucleotides are TGTGCCTCTCGCAGCGGGGGGGCTATCAATGAGCAGTTCTTC. Its translation is CASRSGGAINEQFF.

Turning to this clonotype: A much larger clone differs from this one at a single base, so this may be a read error. The V and J genes are TRBV29-1 and TRBJ2-5; possible D gene TRBD1, 8 bases. The J call may be in error: the DNA end matches TRBJ2-7 better. The germline gives CDR1 SQVTM, CDR2 ANQGSEA. The CDR3 runs 13 residues. In DNA form, the CDR3 reads TGCAGCGTTGGCCAACAGGGGGGGTACGAGCAGTACTTC. This gives the protein CSVGQQGGYEQYF.

The J gene is TRBJ1-2, the V gene TRBV3-1; D gene unclear. The CDR3 has 14 residues. Germline CDR1 reads LGHDT; CDR2 reads YNNKEL (reference sequence). V lost 4 bases to trimming and J lost 7 bases, with 16 bases between them. The CDR3 region has the DNA TGTGCCAGCAGCCTCAAGGGTAGGGAATCTGGCTACACCTTC. Translating gives CASSLKGRESGYTF.

J is TRBJ2-7 and V is TRBV5-5; no clear D gene. The CDR3 runs to 14 residues. The germline V and J ends were trimmed by 0 bases and 0 bases, with 7 bases remaining between them. The germline V gene has CDR1 SGHKS and CDR2 YYEKEE (reference sequence). The CDR3 DNA reads TGTGCCAGCAGCTTGGACAGTTACTCCTACGAGCAGTACTTC. Its protein is CASSLDSYSYEQYF.

The chain has TRBV4-2 and TRBJ2-5; 10 bases are a match to TRBD1. TRBJ2-7 explains the end of the DNA better; the J call may be wrong. The CDR3 loop spans 15 amino acids. Germline V gives CDR1 LGHNA, CDR2 YNFKEQ. The CDR3 DNA reads TGTGCCAGCAGCCCAGGGACAGGGGTCGCGTACGAGCAGTACTTC. It translates to CASSPGTGVAYEQYF.

The V gene is TRBV5-6, the J gene TRBJ2-7; D is unclear. The last part of the DNA fits TRBJ2-4 better; the J call may be wrong. Germline CDR1 and CDR2: SGHDT and YYEEEE. CDR3 length: 10 residues. CDR3 region: CASSRDIQYF. The CDR3 DNA reads TGTGCCAGCAGCCGGGACATTCAGTACTTC.